A single sample gave rise to the 28 T cell receptor beta chains below, sequenced in a study of OX40 agonist ivuxolimab in advanced cancers. Assay used: immunoSEQ multiplex PCR; TCRdb lists only in-frame clones, some missing. The data contain fewer than 65,000 clones, roughly nine tenths of them singletons. The sample was CD4+ or CD8+ T cells sorted from blood, taken in a trial of the OX40 agonist ivuxolimab. These receptors all come from an adult with an advanced solid tumor such as melanoma, head and neck, liver or kidney cancer.

V is TRBV6-6 and J is TRBJ1-5; TRBD1 is a possible D gene (6 bases). The CDR3 loop spans 12 amino acids. Germline V gene data show CDR1 as MNHNY and CDR2 as SVGAGI (reference sequence). The V gene lost 5 bases and the J gene lost 10 bases, with 12 bases spanning the gap. The CDR3 DNA follows: TGTGCCAGCAGTATACAACAGGGACCCCAGCATTTT. Protein product: CASSIQQGPQHF.

This clone was seen just once. V usage is TRBV29-1 and J usage is TRBJ2-3; D gene ambiguous. Trimming stripped 1 base from V and 4 bases from J, with 12 bases between. The CDR3 is 14 amino acids. Germline V lookup: CDR1 SQVTM, CDR2 ANQGSEA. This CDR3 reads CSVEASSNADTQYF. For the CDR3, the DNA is TGCAGCGTTGAAGCCAGTTCCAACGCAGATACGCAGTATTTT.

J is TRBJ2-1 and V is TRBV6-5, with a tentative D call TRBD1 (6 bases). The CDR3 is made up of 15 amino acids. The germline V gene encodes CDR1 MNHEY and CDR2 SVGAGI. V was clipped by 0 bases and J by 6 bases, with 12 bases between them. CDR3 bases: TGTGCCAGCAGTTACTCGGAACTAGGGGGCAATGAGCAGTTCTTC. This gives the protein CASSYSELGGNEQFF.

V gene TRBV5-4 combines with J gene TRBJ2-3; 10 bases are shared with TRBD2. Germline assignment: CDR1 SGHNT and CDR2 YYREEE (reference sequence). CDR3 length equals 15 residues. The V and J ends lost 1 base and 4 bases, in that order; junction bases with no gene match: 3. Here the CDR3 DNA reads TGTGCCAGCAGCTTGCTAGCGGGGGAATCAGATACGCAGTATTTT. Residues: CASSLLAGESDTQYF.

The chain links TRBV27 to TRBJ1-1, with D maybe TRBD1 (6 bases). V was pared by 5 bases and J by 1 base, with 14 bases between. CDR1 is MNHEY and CDR2 is SMNVEV in the germline V gene (reference sequence). The CDR3 contains 15 residues. The CDR3 coding sequence is TGTGCCAGCAGTAACCGGGACACCCCGAACACTGAAGCTTTCTTT. Translation: CASSNRDTPNTEAFF.

The chain carries TRBV5-1 and TRBJ1-1; maybe TRBD1 (5 bases). Trimming took 0 bases from V and 5 from J, leaving 11 bases between them. Germline CDR1 reads SGHRS; CDR2 reads YFSETQ. The CDR3 loop spans 14 amino acids. The DNA of the CDR3 is TGCGCCAGCAGCTTGGTAGGGGCCGAGACTGAAGCTTTCTTT. This sequence encodes CASSLVGAETEAFF.

The chain employs TRBV5-1 and TRBJ2-7, with 13 bases that match TRBD2. Germline trimming cut 4 bases from V and 6 bases from J; bases unmatched to any gene: 10. Germline V lookup: CDR1 SGHRS, CDR2 YFSETQ. The length of the CDR3 is 16 residues. CDR3 nucleotides: TGCGCCAGCAGCCTACTAGCGGGAGGGCCCGAGGGCGAGCAGTACTTC. The encoded protein is CASSLLAGGPEGEQYF.

The gene calls are TRBV5-5 and TRBJ1-1; unclear D gene. CDR3 length equals 14 residues. The V gene's germline CDR1 is SGHKS and CDR2 YYEKEE (reference sequence). Trimming took off 6 bases at V and 2 bases at J, with 14 bases between the two ends. CDR3 sequence (DNA): TGTGCCAGCACCCCCTCGACAAGAAACACTGAAGCTTTCTTT. This codes for CASTPSTRNTEAFF.

The chain recombines TRBV18 with TRBJ1-5; possibly TRBD1 for D (6 bases). CDR1 and CDR2 from the germline V gene are KGHSH and LQKENI. The CDR3 is 17 residues long. The ends were cut back, 2 bases at V and 9 bases at J, with 23 bases in the middle. CDR3 amino acids: CASSPRASGEGGRPQHF. As DNA, the CDR3 is TGTGCCAGCTCACCAAGGGCATCTGGGGAGGGGGGCCGGCCCCAGCATTTT.

The chain couples TRBV18 to TRBJ2-2, with no clear D. Germline values: CDR1 KGHSH, CDR2 LQKENI. This CDR3 contains 17 residues. The V and J ends lost 4 bases and 2 bases respectively, with 17 bases between them. CDR3 amino acids: CASSLYTASENTGELFF. Written as DNA, the CDR3 is TGTGCCAGCTCACTATACACGGCTTCTGAAAACACCGGGGAGCTGTTTTTT.

J is TRBJ2-3 and V is TRBV5-1; D may correspond to TRBD1 or TRBD2 (5 bases each). V lost 3 bases to trimming and J lost 2 bases, with 10 bases between them. CDR3 length: 14 residues. Germline lookup yields CDR1 SGHRS and CDR2 YFSETQ. CDR3 nucleotide sequence: TGCGCCAGCAGCTCCCGGGGCACCACAGATACGCAGTATTTT. Translating it yields CASSSRGTTDTQYF. Full variable domain (missing parts from reference TRBV5-1 and TRBJ2-3): KAGVTQTPRYLIKTRGQQVTLSCSPISGHRSVSWYQQTPGQGLQFLFEYFSETQRNKGNFPGRFSGRQFSNSRSEMNVSTLELGDSALYLCASSSRGTTDTQYFGPGTRLTVL.

This clone has just a few counts. This chain uses TRBV7-2 with TRBJ2-7, with 9 bases lining up with TRBD2. J lost 0 bases, V lost 3 bases, and 0 bases had no gene match. This CDR3 has 14 residues. In germline, CDR1 is SGHTA, CDR2 FQGNSA. CDR3 region: CASSFSGSSYEQYF. In nucleotides, the CDR3 is TGTGCCAGCAGCTTTAGCGGGAGCTCCTACGAGCAGTACTTC.

This sequence joins TRBV5-4 and TRBJ2-7; the D gene is possibly TRBD1 (5 bases). V was shortened by 2 bases and J by 6 bases, with 12 bases between the two germline ends. Looked up from germline, CDR1 is SGHNT and CDR2 is YYREEE (reference sequence). There are 13 residues in the CDR3. The DNA for the CDR3 is TGTGCCAGCAGCTTTAGTCAGGGCGGCGAGCAGTACTTC. Translated, it gives CASSFSQGGEQYF.

This chain uses TRBV7-2 with TRBJ1-5; D is uncertain. V was shortened by 8 bases and J by 7 bases, with 15 bases between the two germline ends. This CDR3 is built from 13 residues. CDR1 and CDR2 (germline): SGHTA, FQGNSA. This CDR3 reads CASSGRSGQPQHF. The CDR3 bases are TGTGCCAGCTCCGGGAGGAGCGGCCAGCCCCAGCATTTT.

The chain has TRBV28 and TRBJ2-2; D remains unclear. The CDR3 extends over 12 amino acids. V shed 3 bases and J shed 3 bases, with 2 bases lying between them. Germline CDR1 is MDHEN and CDR2 is SYDVKM. The CDR3 region has the DNA TGTGCCAGCAGTTTCTACACCGGGGAGCTGTTTTTT. Its protein is CASSFYTGELFF. Supplemented by reference TRBV28 and TRBJ2-2, the full variable domain reads DVKVTQSSRYLVKRTGEKVFLECVQDMDHENMFWYRQDPGLGLRLIYFSYDVKMKEKGDIPEGYSVSREKKERFSLILESASTNQTSMYLCASSFYTGELFFGEGSRLTVL.

V is TRBV28 and J is TRBJ2-5; D may correspond to TRBD1 or TRBD2 (5 bases each). CDR3 length: 11 residues. Trimming cost V 5 bases and J 11 bases, with 12 bases left between them. Germline V gives CDR1 MDHEN, CDR2 SYDVKM. This chain's CDR3 is CASSPRGKQYF. DNA of the CDR3: TGTGCCAGCAGTCCTCGGGGCAAGCAGTACTTC. The full variable domain, its missing parts supplied by reference TRBV28 and TRBJ2-5, is DVKVTQSSRYLVKRTGEKVFLECVQDMDHENMFWYRQDPGLGLRLIYFSYDVKMKEKGDIPEGYSVSREKKERFSLILESASTNQTSMYLCASSPRGKQYFGPGTRLLVL.

The gene calls are TRBV14 and TRBJ1-4, with D perhaps TRBD1 (6 bases). The V gene's germline CDR1 is SGHDN and CDR2 FVKESK. The CDR3 has 17 amino acids. V was pared by 1 base and J by 10 bases, with 22 bases between. DNA for the CDR3: TGTGCCAGCAGCCAAGCCCGGCCCACGTTGAGGGGGGGAAAACTGTTTTTT. As protein: CASSQARPTLRGGKLFF. The complete variable domain, with remaining parts taken from reference TRBV14 and TRBJ1-4, reads EAGVTQFPSHSVIEKGQTVTLRCDPISGHDNLYWYRRVMGKEIKFLLHFVKESKQDESGMPNNRFLAERTGGTYSTLKVQPAELEDSGVYFCASSQARPTLRGGKLFFGSGTQLSVL.

J is TRBJ2-5 and V is TRBV28; D might be TRBD1 (6 bases). The CDR3 covers 15 residues. Trimming removed 3 bases at V and 6 bases at J, with 17 bases between. Per the germline V gene, CDR1 is MDHEN and CDR2 is SYDVKM. The CDR3 nucleotides read TGTGCCAGCAGTTTGGCAGGGGCGTCGGGAAAGACCCAGTACTTC. Its translation is CASSLAGASGKTQYF.

The rearrangement joins TRBV18 to TRBJ1-4; no clear D. This CDR3 has 15 amino acids. Germline V lookup: CDR1 KGHSH, CDR2 LQKENI. The V gene lost 4 bases and the J gene lost 1 base, with 10 bases spanning the gap. The CDR3 sequence: CASSQGIGTNEKLFF. In DNA form, the CDR3 reads TGTGCCAGCTCACAGGGTATTGGAACTAATGAAAAACTGTTTTTT.

DNA for the CDR3: TGTGCCAGCACGAACTCATATGGCTACACCTTC. This translates into CASTNSYGYTF. J is TRBJ1-2 and V is TRBV2; D gene unclear. The length of the CDR3 is 11 residues. V dropped 7 bases and J dropped 5 bases, with 8 bases sitting between them. Germline V gene sequence: CDR1 SNHLY, CDR2 FYNNEI.

The chain uses TRBV9 and TRBJ2-1, with 10 bases identical to TRBD2. Germline V gene data show CDR1 as SGDLS and CDR2 as YYNGEE. The CDR3 contains 16 residues. The junction had 9 bases not matched to a gene; V was cut back by 0 bases and J by 9 bases. DNA of the CDR3: TGTGCCAGCAGCGTAGTAGAGAGCGGGGGGGCCCTTGAGCAGTTCTTC. Protein: CASSVVESGGALEQFF.

The CDR3 loop reads CASGTDYGYTF. The CDR3, as DNA: TGTGCCAGCGGGACGGACTATGGCTACACCTTC. This chain links TRBV2 with TRBJ1-2; the D gene is possibly TRBD1 (5 bases). CDR3 length equals 11 residues. Germline-derived CDR1 and CDR2 are SNHLY and FYNNEI. The V end lost 8 bases, the J end lost 3 bases, and 7 bases lay between the germline ends.

The chain has TRBV6-6 and TRBJ2-7; TRBD2 agrees at 12 bases. The V segment lost 4 bases and the J segment 7 bases; nucleotides outside the gene matches: 8. Germline assignment: CDR1 MNHNY and CDR2 SVGAGI (reference sequence). The CDR3 totals 15 residues. CDR3 region: CASSSLLAGGGEQYF. In DNA form, the CDR3 reads TGTGCCAGCAGTTCCCTCCTAGCGGGAGGGGGGGAGCAGTACTTC.

This clone has more than one count but fewer than ten. This chain uses TRBV20-1 with TRBJ1-1; D is unresolved. Trimming removed 5 bases at V and 10 bases at J, with 5 bases between. Looked up from germline, CDR1 is DFQATT and CDR2 is SNEGSKA (reference sequence). CDR3 length equals 8 residues. CDR3: CSAGRAFF. As DNA, the CDR3 is TGCAGTGCTGGGCGAGCTTTCTTT.

This sequence joins TRBV5-4 and TRBJ2-4; D may be TRBD1 (5 bases). In germline, CDR1 is SGHNT, CDR2 YYREEE (reference sequence). The CDR3 has 15 amino acids. Trimming shortened V by 2 bases and J by 0 bases, and 9 bases separated the two germline ends. The CDR3 nucleotides read TGTGCCAGCAGCTTCAGGGTTGGAGCCAAAAACATTCAGTACTTC. The encoded protein is CASSFRVGAKNIQYF.

V gene TRBV28 combines with J gene TRBJ2-3; possible D gene TRBD2, 6 bases. Trimming took 2 bases from V and 3 from J, leaving 12 bases between them. Germline-derived CDR1 and CDR2 are MDHEN and SYDVKM. The CDR3 sequence is 15 residues long. The CDR3 protein is CASSLTGVLTDTQYF. CDR3 nucleotide sequence: TGTGCCAGCAGTTTAACGGGAGTTTTGACAGATACGCAGTATTTT.

Written as DNA, the CDR3 is TGTGCCAGCAGCTCCACAGGGCGTGATGAGCAGTTCTTC. Translated, it gives CASSSTGRDEQFF. The chain is built from TRBV5-6 and TRBJ2-1; D is perhaps TRBD1 (6 bases). Deletions cut 3 bases from V and 8 bases from J, with 12 bases between. The CDR3 loop spans 13 amino acids. Germline V lookup: CDR1 SGHDT, CDR2 YYEEEE.

This chain joins TRBV10-1 and TRBJ2-2; TRBD1 or TRBD2 may be the D gene (7 bases each). Germline loops: CDR1 WNHNN, CDR2 SYGVQD (reference sequence). The CDR3 totals 14 residues. Trimming cost V 10 bases and J 5 bases, with 17 bases left between them. This chain's CDR3 is CATREGATTGELFF. CDR3 coding DNA: TGCGCCACGAGGGAGGGGGCGACGACCGGGGAGCTGTTTTTT.